This TCR beta chain comes out of a study of blood T cell repertoires in COVID-19. This CDR3 is 13 amino acids long. V dropped 7 bases and J dropped 4 bases, with 10 bases sitting between them. Germline CDR1 ENHRY, CDR2 SYGVKD. Sequenced by immunoSEQ multiplex PCR; TCRdb stores in-frame clones only, minus some. The sample contains over 250,000 clones, around nine tenths of which appear only once. This clonotype was sampled from a man between 35 and 55 years old who had recovered from COVID-19. The rearrangement uses TRBV10-3 and TRBJ2-2; perhaps TRBD1 as D (6 bases). Source material: peripheral blood. The CDR3 nucleotides are TGTGCCATCACTACGGACAGCACCGGGGAGCTGTTTTTT. It is translated as CAITTDSTGELFF.